Listed here are 27 T cell receptor beta chains from one sample, sequenced in a study of blood T cell repertoires in COVID-19. Some clones are missing from TCRdb's copy, which holds only in-frame ones; the method was immunoSEQ multiplex PCR. The top ten clones hold about 0.89% of a sample with 300,000 to 500,000 clones, roughly 90% of them seen once. The specimen was PBMCs or T cells enriched from blood (not recorded which). These receptors were taken from a woman in her thirties with acute COVID-19.

CDR3 loop: CASSFKQGNEKLFF. CDR3 DNA: TGCGCCAGCAGCTTTAAACAGGGGAATGAAAAACTGTTTTTT. The chain combines TRBV5-1 with TRBJ1-4, with 7 bases that match TRBD1. CDR1 is SGHRS and CDR2 is YFSETQ in the germline V gene. This CDR3 has 14 amino acids. The junction had 3 bases not matched to a gene; V was cut back by 2 bases and J by 5 bases.

The J gene is TRBJ1-2, the V gene TRBV7-3; a weak D match, TRBD1 (6 bases). Trimming removed 5 bases at V and 6 bases at J, with 13 bases between. Looked up from germline, CDR1 is SGHTA and CDR2 is FQGTGA. This CDR3 has 13 amino acids. CDR3 in DNA: TGTGCCAGCAGCCTAATGGGGGCTCATGGCTACACCTTC. Protein: CASSLMGAHGYTF.

CDR3 residues: CASSQTGGFSPLHF. CDR3 DNA sequence: TGTGCCAGCAGTCAGACAGGGGGCTTTTCACCCCTCCACTTT. V and J are TRBV6-5 and TRBJ1-6; 10 nucleotides align to TRBD1. There are 14 residues in the CDR3. Germline trimming cut 5 bases from V and 9 bases from J; bases unmatched to any gene: 4. From germline, CDR1 is MNHEY and CDR2 SVGAGI.

Details on this clone: The junction and the germline gene differ at one end; a read error may be behind it. This sequence joins TRBV5-1 and TRBJ1-4, with D possibly being TRBD1 (6 bases). Germline CDR1 and CDR2: SGHRS and YFSETQ. The CDR3 contains 13 residues. CDR3 amino acids: CACRPDRREKLFF. DNA of the CDR3: TGCGCCTGCAGACCCGACAGGCGCGAAAAACTGTTTTTT.

The chain carries TRBV5-1 and TRBJ2-5; 10 bases match TRBD1. This CDR3 has 15 residues. J gave up 2 bases and V 6 bases, and 7 bases lay outside the gene matches. Germline CDR1 and CDR2: SGHRS and YFSETQ. The CDR3 is CASNQGQGTQETQYF. The CDR3 nucleotides are TGCGCCAGCAACCAGGGACAGGGGACGCAAGAGACCCAGTACTTC.

The chain has TRBV3-1 (or the pseudogene TRBV3-2) and TRBJ2-1, with 10 bases aligning to TRBD2. J was trimmed by 5 bases and V by 4 bases; bases with no gene match: 11. This CDR3 has 17 residues. Germline-derived CDR1 and CDR2 are LGHDT and YNNKEL (reference sequence). The chain's CDR3 is CASSLRGIAGGNNEQFF. The CDR3 DNA is TGTGCCAGCAGCCTCAGGGGAATAGCGGGGGGAAACAATGAGCAGTTCTTC.

The CDR3 DNA sequence: TGTGCCAGCAGCTTAGAGGGGAAAGCGGTCCCCTACGAGCAGTACTTC. This sequence encodes CASSLEGKAVPYEQYF. The rearrangement links TRBV11-2 to TRBJ2-7, with D tentatively TRBD2 (5 bases). Germline assignment: CDR1 SGHAT and CDR2 FQNNGV. The CDR3 runs to 16 residues. Trimming pared 0 bases from V and 2 bases from J, leaving 14 bases between.

This sequence joins TRBV11-3 and TRBJ2-3; TRBD2 matches at 7 bases. This CDR3 has 17 amino acids. The ends lost 5 bases at V and 3 bases at J; junction bases unmatched: 14. The V gene's germline CDR1 is SGHNT and CDR2 YENEEA. The CDR3 sequence: CASSKGGAPRATDTQYF. CDR3 coding DNA: TGTGCCAGCAGCAAGGGAGGGGCCCCAAGGGCAACAGATACGCAGTATTTT.

This chain joins TRBV7-2 and TRBJ2-7; D is unclear. The CDR3 extends over 14 amino acids. The germline gives CDR1 SGHTA, CDR2 FQGNSA. Trimming removed 1 base from V and 0 bases from J, with 7 bases in between. The CDR3 sequence is CASSLEHNSYEQYF. CDR3 sequence (DNA): TGTGCCAGCAGCTTAGAACACAACTCCTACGAGCAGTACTTC.

On this clone itself: Other DNA sequences from this sample encode an identical CDR3 as well. This rearrangement joins TRBV18 to TRBJ2-3; 11 nucleotides align to TRBD1. The V gene's germline CDR1 is KGHSH and CDR2 LQKENI. This CDR3 comprises 16 residues. The J segment lost 3 bases and the V segment lost 1 base, leaving 3 bases of the junction unmatched. The CDR3 here is CASSPLGTGGTDTQYF. CDR3 in DNA: TGTGCCAGCTCACCACTAGGGACAGGGGGGACAGATACGCAGTATTTT.

The V gene is TRBV19, the J gene TRBJ2-1, with TRBD2 matching over 9 bases. CDR1 and CDR2 (germline): LNHDA, SQIVND (reference sequence). The CDR3 length is 14 residues. V trimming: 3 bases; J trimming: 8 bases; junction bases outside the gene matches: 5. As DNA, the CDR3 is TGTGCCAGTAGTATTAGGGTAGCGGGGGATGAGCAGTTCTTC. Translation: CASSIRVAGDEQFF.

The chain joins TRBV6-6 to TRBJ2-5; TRBD1 matches at 8 bases. This CDR3 has 14 amino acids. The V and J ends lost 1 base and 7 bases, in that order; junction bases with no gene match: 5. Germline V lookup: CDR1 MNHNY, CDR2 SVGAGI (reference sequence). The CDR3 reads CASSYLGGTGTQYF. In DNA, the CDR3 is TGTGCCAGCAGTTACTTGGGTGGGACAGGGACCCAGTACTTC.

The rearrangement uses TRBV9 and TRBJ2-2; weak D call: TRBD1 (6 bases). Trimming removed 5 bases from V and 1 base from J, with 21 bases in between. Germline lookup yields CDR1 SGDLS and CDR2 YYNGEE. CDR3 length equals 18 residues. CDR3 amino acids: CASSVSRDNSQNTGELFF. Written as DNA, the CDR3 is TGTGCCAGCAGTGTCTCCCGGGACAACTCACAGAACACCGGGGAGCTGTTTTTT. The variable domain in full, with the rest retrieved from reference TRBV9 and TRBJ2-2, is DSGVTQTPKHLITATGQRVTLRCSPRSGDLSVYWYQQSLDQGLQFLIQYYNGEERAKGNILERFSAQQFPDLHSELNLSSLELGDSALYFCASSVSRDNSQNTGELFFGEGSRLTVL.

V gene TRBV25-1 combines with J gene TRBJ2-1, with a weak D call TRBD2 (7 bases). The V and J ends lost 2 bases and 3 bases respectively, with 14 bases between them. From germline, CDR1 is MGHDK and CDR2 SYGVNS. This CDR3 is built from 16 residues. CDR3 nucleotide sequence: TGTGCCAGCAGTGAAGGGGGCGGGGGACTCTACAATGAGCAGTTCTTC. It yields the protein CASSEGGGGLYNEQFF. The whole variable domain, remainder taken from reference TRBV25-1 and TRBJ2-1, is EADIYQTPRYLVIGTGKKITLECSQTMGHDKMYWYQQDPGMELHLIHYSYGVNSTEKGDLSSESTVSRIRTEHFPLTLESARPSHTSQYLCASSEGGGGLYNEQFFGPGTRLTVL.

This clone was found once. The genes are TRBV7-2 and TRBJ1-6, with 9 bases matching TRBD1. The length of the CDR3 is 15 residues. From germline, CDR1 is SGHTA and CDR2 FQGNSA. The V gene end was trimmed by 6 bases and the J gene end by 9 bases; junction bases not matched to a gene: 9. The CDR3 is CASRRSGQGSSPLHF. The CDR3 nucleotides read TGTGCCAGCAGAAGGTCGGGACAGGGTTCTTCACCCCTCCACTTT.

This clone was observed a single time. The V and J genes are TRBV15 and TRBJ2-7; no definite D call. Trimming removed 5 bases at V and 2 bases at J, with 10 bases between. This CDR3 has 13 amino acids. In germline, CDR1 is LNHNV, CDR2 YYDKDF (reference sequence). CDR3 protein: CATSVGQAYEQYF. In DNA form, the CDR3 reads TGTGCCACCAGCGTAGGTCAGGCCTACGAGCAGTACTTC.

The gene calls are TRBV9 and TRBJ2-1; D is undetermined. V was cut by 4 bases and J by 8 bases, with 10 bases left in between. Germline V gene lookup returns CDR1 SGDLS and CDR2 YYNGEE. The CDR3 totals 12 residues. The CDR3 loop reads CASSPGIYEQFF. DNA of the CDR3: TGTGCCAGCAGCCCTGGCATATATGAGCAGTTCTTC.

The V call is TRBV4-3, the J call TRBJ2-2; 15 bases map to TRBD2. Germline lookup yields CDR1 LGHNA and CDR2 YSLEER. The CDR3 has 17 residues. V lost 3 bases, J lost 1 base, and 0 bases stayed unmatched. The CDR3 DNA reads as TGCGCCAGCAGCCAGGGACTAGCGGGAGGGAACACCGGGGAGCTGTTTTTT. Translated, it gives CASSQGLAGGNTGELFF.

The genes are TRBV5-6 and TRBJ1-5; TRBD1 matches at 10 bases. CDR1 SGHDT and CDR2 YYEEEE come from the germline V gene. V shed 2 bases, J shed 5 bases, and the junction held 1 base outside the gene matches. This CDR3 comprises 14 residues. The CDR3 sequence: CASSFGQGDQPQHF. Written as DNA, the CDR3 is TGTGCCAGCAGCTTCGGACAGGGGGATCAGCCCCAGCATTTT.

J is TRBJ1-1 and V is TRBV21-1; whether TRBD1, the table's D call, matches the DNA was not checked. TRBV21-1 is a documented pseudogene. The CDR3 sequence is 15 residues long. The CDR3 region is CASSNRDRGPTEAFF. DNA for the CDR3: TGTGCCAGCAGCAATAGGGACAGGGGGCCTACTGAAGCTTTCTTT.

The J gene is TRBJ1-2, the V gene TRBV5-1; D unclear. Trimming removed 2 bases at V and 2 bases at J, with 10 bases between. CDR1 is SGHRS, CDR2 YFSETQ, per germline. The CDR3 is 14 amino acids. The CDR3 nucleotides are TGCGCCAGCAGCTTCCGAGGGTTGAACTATGGCTACACCTTC. It is translated as CASSFRGLNYGYTF. The full variable domain, rest sourced from reference TRBV5-1 and TRBJ1-2, is KAGVTQTPRYLIKTRGQQVTLSCSPISGHRSVSWYQQTPGQGLQFLFEYFSETQRNKGNFPGRFSGRQFSNSRSEMNVSTLELGDSALYLCASSFRGLNYGYTFGSGTRLTVV.

Concerning this clone itself: This CDR3 is also generated by other DNA sequences in the sample. The chain employs TRBV5-1 and TRBJ2-1; possible D gene TRBD2, 6 bases. CDR1 SGHRS and CDR2 YFSETQ come from the germline V gene. The CDR3 is 15 residues long. V shed 2 bases and J shed 0 bases, with 9 bases lying between them. Here the CDR3 DNA reads TGCGCCAGCAGCTTTAGGGACTCCTCCTACAATGAGCAGTTCTTC. Translating gives CASSFRDSSYNEQFF.

This chain links TRBV12-3 or TRBV12-4 with TRBJ1-1; possibly TRBD1 for D (6 bases). Trimming removed 7 bases at V and 2 bases at J, with 11 bases between. The CDR3 runs 13 residues. CDR3 sequence reads: CASIQGGNTEAFF. The CDR3 DNA reads as TGTGCCAGCATACAAGGGGGAAACACTGAAGCTTTCTTT.

The chain employs TRBV29-1 and TRBJ2-5; D is unclear. CDR3 length equals 10 residues. Trimming left V 8 bases short and J 0 bases short, with 4 bases between. Germline V gives CDR1 SQVTM, CDR2 ANQGSEA. The CDR3 loop is CSSYQETQYF. The CDR3, as DNA: TGCAGCTCGTACCAAGAGACCCAGTACTTC. The whole variable domain, filled in from reference TRBV29-1 and TRBJ2-5, reads SAVISQKPSRDICQRGTSLTIQCQVDSQVTMMFWYRQQPGQSLTLIATANQGSEATYESGFVIDKFPISRPNLTFSTLTVSNMSPEDSSIYLCSSYQETQYFGPGTRLLVL.

The J gene is TRBJ1-5, the V gene TRBV19; 10 nucleotides match TRBD1. Trimming at V came to 0 bases and at J to 2 bases, leaving 10 bases not matched to a gene. Germline assignment: CDR1 LNHDA and CDR2 SQIVND (reference sequence). The CDR3 is 19 residues long. CDR3 sequence (DNA): TGTGCCAGTAGTATAGAGGGACAGGGGACCCTCTGGGGCAATCAGCCCCAGCATTTT. Translation gives CASSIEGQGTLWGNQPQHF.

The chain uses TRBV2 and TRBJ1-1; TRBD1 might be the D (5 bases). The CDR3 covers 13 residues. V was pared by 6 bases and J by 6 bases, with 14 bases between. From germline, CDR1 is SNHLY and CDR2 FYNNEI. The DNA of the CDR3 is TGTGCCAGCAGCCCCAGGGAGGCCGCTGAAGCTTTCTTT. It yields the protein CASSPREAAEAFF.

This chain links TRBV27 with TRBJ1-2, with 9 nucleotides matching TRBD1. J gave up 7 bases and V 9 bases, and 15 bases lay outside the gene matches. Germline CDR1 MNHEY, CDR2 SMNVEV (reference sequence). The length of the CDR3 is 15 residues. The CDR3 reads CASGSRDRVQSGYTF. In DNA, the CDR3 is TGTGCCAGTGGGAGCCGGGACAGGGTACAAAGTGGCTACACCTTC.